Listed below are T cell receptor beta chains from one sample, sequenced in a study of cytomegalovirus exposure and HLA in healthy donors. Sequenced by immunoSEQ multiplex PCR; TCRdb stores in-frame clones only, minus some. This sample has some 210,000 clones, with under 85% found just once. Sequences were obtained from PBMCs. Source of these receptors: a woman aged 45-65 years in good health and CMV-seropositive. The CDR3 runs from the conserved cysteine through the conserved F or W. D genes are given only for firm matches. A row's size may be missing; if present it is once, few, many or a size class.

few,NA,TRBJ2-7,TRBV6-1,TGTGCCAGCAGTTGGCAGGTTGAGCAGTACTTC,CASSWQVEQYF
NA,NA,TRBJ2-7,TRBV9,TGTGCCGGCAGCGTAGACAACTCCTACGAGCAGTACTTC,CAGSVDNSYEQYF
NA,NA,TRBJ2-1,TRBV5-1,TGCGCCAGCAGCTTGGCGCAGAGGGATGAGCAGTTCTTC,CASSLAQRDEQFF
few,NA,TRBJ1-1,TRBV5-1,TGCGCCAGCAGGTTACAGAGCATGAACACTGAAGCTTTCTTT,CASRLQSMNTEAFF
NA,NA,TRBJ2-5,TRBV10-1,TGCGCCAGCAGTGAGTCGGGCAGGGATGAGACCCAGTACTTC,CASSESGRDETQYF
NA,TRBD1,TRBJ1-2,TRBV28,TGTGCCAGCAGTTTAAGTTACAGGGGAGGCTACACCTTC,CASSLSYRGGYTF
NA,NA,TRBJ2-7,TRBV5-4,TGTGCCAGCAGCTTCAGCTCCTACGAGCAGTACTTC,CASSFSSYEQYF
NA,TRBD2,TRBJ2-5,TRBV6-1,TGTGCCAGCAGCGGAGGACTAGGAGAGACCCAGTACTTC,CASSGGLGETQYF
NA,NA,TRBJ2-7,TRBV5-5,TGTGCCAGCAGCTTGGCGGGGGACAGCAGCTACGAGCAGTACTTC,CASSLAGDSSYEQYF
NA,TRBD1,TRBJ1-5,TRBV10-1,TGCGCCAGCAGTGAGTCAGGGGGCCTCGCGCGGACCACATTCAATCAGCCCCAGCATTTT,CASSESGGLARTTFNQPQHF
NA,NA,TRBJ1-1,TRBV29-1,TGCAGCGTAAATACAGGGAACACTGAAGCTTTCTTT,CSVNTGNTEAFF